These 28 T cell receptor beta chains share one sample of origin, sequenced in a study of blood T cell repertoires in COVID-19. This table comes from immunoSEQ multiplex PCR, and its TCRdb copy is limited to in-frame clones, with some not included. The table shows some 260,000 clones, with approximately 91% occurring only once. Sequencing was carried out using peripheral blood. The receptors come from a woman aged 40 to 50 who had recovered from COVID-19.

Of note for this clone: Other nucleotide sequences from this sample produce the same CDR3. V usage is TRBV3-1 (or the pseudogene TRBV3-2) and J usage is TRBJ2-7; D unclear. This CDR3 is built from 11 residues. Trimming pared 5 bases from V and 3 bases from J, leaving 5 bases between. From germline, CDR1 is LGHDT and CDR2 YNNKEL (reference sequence). The CDR3 loop is CASSYSYEQYF. In nucleotides, the CDR3 is TGTGCCAGCAGCTACAGCTACGAGCAGTACTTC.

In its sample, this clone was seen a few times. J is TRBJ2-7 and V is TRBV12-3 or TRBV12-4, with a weak D call TRBD1 (5 bases). The CDR3 sequence is 13 residues long. The ends were cut back, 3 bases at V and 0 bases at J, with 6 bases in the middle. In DNA, the CDR3 is TGTGCCAGCAGTTTCGACAGCTCCTACGAGCAGTACTTC. Amino acid sequence: CASSFDSSYEQYF.

The V and J genes are TRBV6-5 and TRBJ2-5; 10 positions match TRBD1. The CDR3 totals 15 residues. J was trimmed by 0 bases and V by 5 bases; bases with no gene match: 3. Germline V lookup: CDR1 MNHEY, CDR2 SVGAGI. The CDR3 bases are TGTGCCAGCAGTCAGGGGACAGGGGACCAAGAGACCCAGTACTTC. It yields the protein CASSQGTGDQETQYF.

The gene calls are TRBV11-3 and TRBJ2-3; perhaps TRBD2 as D (6 bases). The CDR3 totals 13 residues. The ends were cut back, 4 bases at V and 4 bases at J, with 9 bases in the middle. Germline V lookup: CDR1 SGHNT, CDR2 YENEEA. CDR3 in amino acids: CASSSWGADTQYF. DNA of the CDR3: TGTGCCAGCAGCTCCTGGGGGGCAGATACGCAGTATTTT.

This sequence joins TRBV30 and TRBJ1-5, with D tentatively TRBD1 (5 bases). V lost 3 bases and J lost 1, with 10 bases in between. Germline assignment: CDR1 GTSNPN and CDR2 SVGIG (reference sequence). The CDR3 sequence is 14 residues long. CDR3 region: CAWSLTASNQPQHF. The CDR3 DNA follows: TGTGCCTGGAGCCTGACAGCGAGCAATCAGCCCCAGCATTTT.

This sequence joins TRBV3-1 (or the pseudogene TRBV3-2) and TRBJ2-1, with TRBD1 matching over 11 bases. CDR3 length equals 15 residues. CDR1 is LGHDT and CDR2 is YNNKEL in the germline V gene (reference sequence). V shed 4 bases and J 10 bases; nucleotides not matched to a gene: 9. The CDR3 DNA reads as TGTGCCAGCAGCCCCCCGGGGACAGGGGGTATAGAGCAGTTCTTC. It is translated as CASSPPGTGGIEQFF.

The rearrangement uses TRBV4-3 and TRBJ2-2, with 12 bases that match TRBD2. CDR1 LGHNA and CDR2 YSLEER come from the germline V gene. The CDR3 is made up of 19 amino acids. J lost 8 bases, V lost 0 bases, and 13 bases had no gene match. CDR3 coding DNA: TGCGCCAGCAGCCAAGAGTCCACTAGCGGGAGGCTCAGCAGGGGGGAGCTGTTTTTT. Translation: CASSQESTSGRLSRGELFF.

The rearrangement uses TRBV11-2 and TRBJ2-5; TRBD2 matches at 10 bases. This CDR3 spans 15 amino acids. The trim removed 2 bases at V and 3 bases at J, leaving 3 bases unmatched. Germline V gives CDR1 SGHAT, CDR2 FQNNGV. The CDR3 sequence: CASSLPGLAEETQYF. The CDR3 DNA reads as TGTGCCAGCAGCTTACCAGGACTAGCGGAAGAGACCCAGTACTTC.

To note about this clone: The sample carries other DNA sequences with the same CDR3. The chain employs TRBV30 and TRBJ2-1; 9 bases fit TRBD1. After removal of 3 bases from V and 7 bases from J, the junction contained 10 bases not matched to a gene. Germline V gives CDR1 GTSNPN, CDR2 SVGIG (reference sequence). The CDR3 extends over 15 amino acids. The CDR3 region is CAWSRTGTGTNEQFF. The CDR3 coding sequence is TGTGCCTGGAGCCGGACCGGGACAGGGACGAATGAGCAGTTCTTC.

The chain joins TRBV2 to TRBJ2-3; 7 bases are shared with TRBD1. V was clipped by 7 bases and J by 2 bases; unmatched bases: 3. Germline V gene lookup returns CDR1 SNHLY and CDR2 FYNNEI. The CDR3 extends over 13 amino acids. The CDR3 DNA follows: TGTGCCAGCAAGGGACAGATCACAGATACGCAGTATTTT. As protein: CASKGQITDTQYF.

The V call is TRBV5-1, the J call TRBJ2-3; unclear D gene. The CDR3 loop spans 15 amino acids. The V and J ends lost 2 bases and 0 bases respectively, with 10 bases between them. Germline-derived CDR1 and CDR2 are SGHRS and YFSETQ. The DNA of the CDR3 is TGCGCCAGCAGCTTAACGGCGGCTAGCACAGATACGCAGTATTTT. Protein sequence: CASSLTAASTDTQYF.

V usage is TRBV10-1 and J usage is TRBJ2-1; D might be TRBD1 (7 bases). V was clipped by 4 bases and J by 0 bases, with 10 bases between them. The CDR3 loop spans 15 amino acids. Germline CDR1 is WNHNN and CDR2 is SYGVQD (reference sequence). The CDR3 sequence is CASSGGDSSYNEQFF. DNA for the CDR3: TGCGCCAGCAGTGGGGGGGACAGCTCCTACAATGAGCAGTTCTTC.

The chain joins TRBV7-9 to TRBJ2-1; 9 nucleotides agree with TRBD2. CDR3 length: 16 amino acids. V lost 0 bases, J lost 5 bases, and 5 bases stayed unmatched. Per the germline V gene, CDR1 is SEHNR and CDR2 is FQNEAQ (reference sequence). CDR3: CASSLAGASGDNEQFF. The CDR3 coding sequence is TGTGCCAGCAGCTTAGCGGGGGCTAGCGGGGACAATGAGCAGTTCTTC. Variable domain in full (rest from reference TRBV7-9 and TRBJ2-1): DTGVSQNPRHKITKRGQNVTFRCDPISEHNRLYWYRQTLGQGPEFLTYFQNEAQLEKSRLLSDRFSAERPKGSFSTLEIQRTEQGDSAMYLCASSLAGASGDNEQFFGPGTRLTVL.

This clone has a single count. This chain joins TRBV3-1 (or the pseudogene TRBV3-2) and TRBJ1-4; D ambiguous. Looked up from germline, CDR1 is LGHDT and CDR2 is YNNKEL (reference sequence). Trimming left V 0 bases short and J 0 bases short, with 8 bases between. This CDR3 comprises 16 residues. CDR3 sequence (DNA): TGTGCCAGCAGCCAAGAAGCGGGTACAACTAATGAAAAACTGTTTTTT. The encoded protein is CASSQEAGTTNEKLFF.

The rearrangement uses TRBV19 and TRBJ1-2, with 7 bases lining up with TRBD1. Germline V gives CDR1 LNHDA, CDR2 SQIVND (reference sequence). V lost 4 bases, J lost 4 bases, and 3 bases stayed unmatched. The CDR3 runs 13 residues. CDR3 residues: CASSTGTVYGYTF. The CDR3 DNA sequence: TGTGCCAGTAGTACCGGGACAGTCTATGGCTACACCTTC.

The chain carries TRBV29-1 and TRBJ1-1; perhaps TRBD1 as D (5 bases). This CDR3 is 11 amino acids long. V was pared by 7 bases and J by 6 bases, with 12 bases between. From germline, CDR1 is SQVTM and CDR2 ANQGSEA. CDR3 loop: CSAAGGSEAFF. In DNA, the CDR3 is TGCAGCGCCGCCGGGGGATCTGAAGCTTTCTTT.

This clone showed up just once. The chain uses TRBV5-1 and TRBJ1-2; a possible D gene is TRBD1 (5 bases). Germline-derived CDR1 and CDR2 are SGHRS and YFSETQ. V dropped 6 bases and J dropped 6 bases, with 12 bases sitting between them. The CDR3 is 12 residues long. CDR3 sequence reads: CASTSGGNGYTF. The CDR3 DNA reads as TGCGCCAGCACCTCCGGGGGGAATGGCTACACCTTC.

The J gene is TRBJ1-2, the V gene TRBV5-5; TRBD1 agrees at 9 bases. The CDR3 spans 12 residues. The germline V gene encodes CDR1 SGHKS and CDR2 YYEKEE (reference sequence). V trimming: 3 bases; J trimming: 8 bases; junction bases outside the gene matches: 2. CDR3 nucleotides: TGTGCCAGCAGCTCGGACAGGGGCGGCTACACCTTC. Translation: CASSSDRGGYTF.

The gene calls are TRBV4-2 and TRBJ2-7; 8 bases fit TRBD2. This CDR3 is built from 15 residues. The V and J ends lost 1 base and 3 bases, in that order; junction bases with no gene match: 5. CDR1 and CDR2 from the germline V gene are LGHNA and YNFKEQ. The CDR3, as DNA: TGTGCCAGCAGCCAAGTTCAGAGCGGGAGCTACGAGCAGTACTTC. It encodes CASSQVQSGSYEQYF.

The V gene is TRBV5-1, the J gene TRBJ2-7; D not resolved. V gave up 0 bases and J gave up 5 bases, with 9 bases separating them. The CDR3 runs 13 residues. Germline assignment: CDR1 SGHRS and CDR2 YFSETQ. In DNA form, the CDR3 reads TGCGCCAGCAGCTTGGTAACAGAAGACGAGCAGTACTTC. Translated: CASSLVTEDEQYF.

The chain uses TRBV5-1 and TRBJ2-3, with TRBD2 matching 16 bases. The ends lost 0 bases at V and 5 bases at J; junction bases unmatched: 9. In germline, CDR1 is SGHRS, CDR2 YFSETQ. The CDR3 contains 19 residues. The CDR3 DNA is TGCGCCAGCAGCTTGGCGGGGACTAGCGGGGGGGCCAGGGAAGATACGCAGTATTTT. This gives the protein CASSLAGTSGGAREDTQYF.

The CDR3 coding sequence is TGTGCCAGTAACATGGGACTAGCGAAGCATGAGCAGTTCTTC. Its translation is CASNMGLAKHEQFF. The gene calls are TRBV19 and TRBJ2-1; the match to TRBD2 covers 10 bases. Looked up from germline, CDR1 is LNHDA and CDR2 is SQIVND (reference sequence). Unmatched junction bases numbered 8, after V lost 7 bases and J lost 8 bases. The CDR3 has 14 amino acids.

CDR3 residues: CASSYSGQGVHQPQHF. DNA for the CDR3: TGTGCCAGCAGTTACTCTGGACAGGGGGTCCATCAGCCCCAGCATTTT. The chain combines TRBV6-5 with TRBJ1-5; 10 bases agree with TRBD1. Looked up from germline, CDR1 is MNHEY and CDR2 is SVGAGI. The CDR3 has 16 residues. V trimming: 0 bases; J trimming: 5 bases; junction bases outside the gene matches: 4.

The chain couples TRBV2 to TRBJ1-4; 7 nucleotides align to TRBD1. The CDR3 runs to 15 residues. V lost 6 bases, J lost 3 bases, and 7 bases stayed unmatched. Germline V CDR1 and CDR2: SNHLY, FYNNEI. The CDR3 protein is CASRGTGVANEKLFF. The CDR3 DNA reads TGTGCCAGCAGGGGAACAGGGGTGGCTAATGAAAAACTGTTTTTT.

Remarks on this clone: The sample contains more than one DNA sequence encoding this CDR3. The chain links TRBV18 to TRBJ2-3; D is possibly TRBD1 (5 bases). Germline assignment: CDR1 KGHSH and CDR2 LQKENI. CDR3 length: 15 amino acids. V was cut by 0 bases and J by 2 bases, with 9 bases left in between. The CDR3 DNA is TGTGCCAGCTCACCACCGGGGCGAGACACAGATACGCAGTATTTT. This sequence encodes CASSPPGRDTDTQYF.

The chain has TRBV19 and TRBJ1-6; D is undetermined. Germline V gene lookup returns CDR1 LNHDA and CDR2 SQIVND (reference sequence). The CDR3 has 14 residues. V was cut by 3 bases and J by 0 bases, with 3 bases left in between. CDR3 region: CASSISSYNSPLHF. The CDR3 DNA follows: TGTGCCAGTAGTATCAGCTCCTATAATTCACCCCTCCACTTT.

This clone was observed a few times. The chain uses TRBV25-1 and TRBJ1-6, with unresolved D. CDR3 length equals 15 residues. V dropped 1 base and J dropped 7 bases, with 11 bases sitting between them. The germline CDR1 and CDR2 sequences are MGHDK and SYGVNS. The CDR3 region is CASSESTWANSPLHF. CDR3 bases: TGTGCCAGCAGTGAATCTACGTGGGCCAATTCACCCCTCCACTTT.

The chain carries TRBV6-6 and TRBJ1-4; TRBD1 agrees at 7 bases. Looked up from germline, CDR1 is MNHNY and CDR2 is SVGAGI (reference sequence). The V gene end was trimmed by 5 bases and the J gene end by 3 bases; junction bases not matched to a gene: 9. The CDR3 contains 16 residues. Written as DNA, the CDR3 is TGTGCCAGCAGTCGACGACAGGGATCGGCTAATGAAAAACTGTTTTTT. Its protein product is CASSRRQGSANEKLFF.